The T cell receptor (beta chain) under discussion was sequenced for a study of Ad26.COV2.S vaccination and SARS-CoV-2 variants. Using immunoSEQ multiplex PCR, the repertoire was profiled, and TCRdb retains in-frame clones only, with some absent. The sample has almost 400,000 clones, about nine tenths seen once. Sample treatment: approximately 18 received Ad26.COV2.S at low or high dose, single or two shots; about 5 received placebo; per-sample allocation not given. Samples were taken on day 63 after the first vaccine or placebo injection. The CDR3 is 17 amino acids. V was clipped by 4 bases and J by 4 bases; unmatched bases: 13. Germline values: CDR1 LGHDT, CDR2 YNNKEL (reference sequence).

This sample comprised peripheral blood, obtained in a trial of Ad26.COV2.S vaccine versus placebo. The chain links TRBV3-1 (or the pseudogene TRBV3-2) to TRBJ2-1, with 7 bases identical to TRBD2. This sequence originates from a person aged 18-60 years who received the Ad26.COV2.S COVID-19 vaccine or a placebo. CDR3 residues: CASSRGGAGPLYNEQFF. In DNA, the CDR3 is TGTGCCAGCAGCCGGGGGGGAGCGGGACCCCTTTACAATGAGCAGTTCTTC.